Listed below are T cell receptor beta chains from one sample, sequenced in a study of T cell responses to AZD1222 COVID-19 vaccine. Profiling relied on immunoSEQ multiplex PCR, and the TCRdb table lists in-frame clones only, not all of them. The sample has fewer than 120,000 clones; around 81% are singletons. The material sequenced was peripheral blood, taken on day 0 of AZD1222 vaccination. All receptors come from an adult in good health. Both conserved end residues are trimmed from each CDR3.

TRBV30 AWSVGTGAPNGYT
TRBV18 ASSQNGLAGGKEQY
TRBV19 ASSRGQGGYEQY
TRBV24-1 ATSRTSGGVADTQY
TRBV2 ASSIGGSTDTQY
TRBV6-2/TRBV6-3 ASSGQSYEQY
TRBV18 ASSPIRNGELF
TRBV6-2/TRBV6-3 ASSAPSGRSSYNEQF
TRBV28 ATRTSGSSGANVLT
TRBV27 ASRSTGKTSGLYYEQY
TRBV6-1 ASSEAWGGMNRGYT